This is a list of T cell receptor beta chains from one sample in a study of shared clonotypes between healthy human individuals. Sequencing was performed with immunoSEQ multiplex PCR; in TCRdb, only in-frame clones are kept and a portion is missing. The table includes about 500,000 clones, around 77% detected once. The sequencing input was PBMCs. These receptor sequences come from a middle-aged woman in good health. Some clones in this sample may be carry-over from other donors' samples. Both conserved end residues are part of each CDR3. D genes are given only for firm matches. Where a row states a size, it is once, few, many or the class of an expanded clone; other rows omit it.

d_call: NA
v_call: TRBV6-5
clone_size: NA
j_call: TRBJ2-3
cdr3_nt: TGTGCCAGCAGACCCCCTACCCCAGATACGCAGTATTTT
cdr3_aa: CASRPPTPDTQYF

d_call: NA
v_call: TRBV4-1
clone_size: NA
j_call: TRBJ2-7
cdr3_nt: TGCGCCAGCAGCCAAAGATATGGGACGGGAGCCTACGAGCAGTACTTC
cdr3_aa: CASSQRYGTGAYEQYF

d_call: NA
v_call: TRBV30
clone_size: NA
j_call: TRBJ1-5
cdr3_nt: TGTGCCTGGAGTGTAGGGCCCAGGCAGCCCCAGCATTTT
cdr3_aa: CAWSVGPRQPQHF

d_call: TRBD2
v_call: TRBV18
clone_size: NA
j_call: TRBJ2-1
cdr3_nt: TGTGCCAGCTCACCCGGGACTAGCTACAATGAGCAGTTCTTC
cdr3_aa: CASSPGTSYNEQFF

d_call: NA
v_call: TRBV18
clone_size: NA
j_call: TRBJ2-7
cdr3_nt: TGTGCCAGCTCACCACCGAACGCAGGGACACTTACCTACGAGCAGTACTTC
cdr3_aa: CASSPPNAGTLTYEQYF

d_call: TRBD2
v_call: TRBV28
clone_size: NA
j_call: TRBJ2-4
cdr3_nt: TGTGCCAGCAGTTTTGCTAGCGGGTTCGGCATTCAGTACTTC
cdr3_aa: CASSFASGFGIQYF

d_call: TRBD2
v_call: TRBV5-1
clone_size: NA
j_call: TRBJ2-3
cdr3_nt: TGCGCCAGTTCAAGAGGCGGGAGTATCGCAGATACGCAGTATTTT
cdr3_aa: CASSRGGSIADTQYF

d_call: NA
v_call: TRBV11-2
clone_size: NA
j_call: TRBJ2-1
cdr3_nt: TGTGCCAGCAGCTTAGCCTTAGGGCGTCTAGGGGACAATGAGCAGTTCTTC
cdr3_aa: CASSLALGRLGDNEQFF

d_call: TRBD1
v_call: TRBV6-4
clone_size: NA
j_call: TRBJ1-1
cdr3_nt: TGTGCCAGCAGTCGGGACAGGGGAGCTGAAGCTTTCTTT
cdr3_aa: CASSRDRGAEAFF

d_call: TRBD1
v_call: TRBV11-3
clone_size: NA
j_call: TRBJ1-1
cdr3_nt: TGTGCCAGCAGCTTAAACACAGCCGGGACAGGAAACACTGAAGCTTTCTTT
cdr3_aa: CASSLNTAGTGNTEAFF

d_call: TRBD2
v_call: TRBV10-2
clone_size: NA
j_call: TRBJ2-3
cdr3_nt: TGCGCCAGCAGTGATAATCCGACTAGCCATACAAGCACAGATACGCAGTATTTT
cdr3_aa: CASSDNPTSHTSTDTQYF

d_call: NA
v_call: TRBV27
clone_size: NA
j_call: TRBJ1-1
cdr3_nt: TGTGCCAGCAGTTTATCGAATAAGGGATTTAAGGTGACGGCCTTTGGTTTCTTT
cdr3_aa: CASSLSNKGFKVTAFGFF

d_call: NA
v_call: TRBV7-2
clone_size: few
j_call: TRBJ2-1
cdr3_nt: TGTGCCAGCAGCTTAGAACGTTCGAATGAGCAGTTCTTC
cdr3_aa: CASSLERSNEQFF

d_call: NA
v_call: TRBV7-8
clone_size: NA
j_call: TRBJ2-2
cdr3_nt: TGTGCCAGCTTGCTGGGGGGAACCGGGGAGCTGTTTTTT
cdr3_aa: CASLLGGTGELFF

d_call: NA
v_call: TRBV9
clone_size: NA
j_call: TRBJ2-7
cdr3_nt: TGTGCCAGCAGCGTAGGGGGGGCGACCTCCTACGAGCAGTACTTC
cdr3_aa: CASSVGGATSYEQYF

d_call: NA
v_call: TRBV6-5
clone_size: few
j_call: TRBJ2-5
cdr3_nt: TGTGCCAGCAGTTTTCAAGAGACCCAGTACTTC
cdr3_aa: CASSFQETQYF

d_call: TRBD2
v_call: TRBV28
clone_size: NA
j_call: TRBJ2-7
cdr3_nt: TGTGCCAGCAGTTCCCGAATGAGCGGGGACTACGAGCAGTACTTC
cdr3_aa: CASSSRMSGDYEQYF

d_call: NA
v_call: TRBV28
clone_size: few
j_call: TRBJ1-1
cdr3_nt: TGTGCCAGCATAGTGGGATCTGTGGGGGGCGACGACACTGAAGCTTTCTTT
cdr3_aa: CASIVGSVGGDDTEAFF

d_call: NA
v_call: TRBV27
clone_size: NA
j_call: TRBJ2-7
cdr3_nt: TGTGCCAGCAGGCGCGGGGCCTCCCTCTCCTACGAGCAGTACTTC
cdr3_aa: CASRRGASLSYEQYF

d_call: NA
v_call: TRBV28
clone_size: NA
j_call: TRBJ2-1
cdr3_nt: TGTGCCAGCACTCAAGTCGGGGTAGCGGCGTACAATGAGCAGTTCTTC
cdr3_aa: CASTQVGVAAYNEQFF

d_call: TRBD2
v_call: TRBV29-1
clone_size: NA
j_call: TRBJ2-7
cdr3_nt: TGCAGCGTTGAAGATACGGGGACTAGCTCGTACGAGCAGTACTTC
cdr3_aa: CSVEDTGTSSYEQYF

d_call: TRBD1
v_call: TRBV11-2
clone_size: NA
j_call: TRBJ2-3
cdr3_nt: TGTGCCAGCAGCCCGGGACAGGCGTCAGATACGCAGTATTTT
cdr3_aa: CASSPGQASDTQYF

d_call: TRBD1
v_call: TRBV4-2
clone_size: NA
j_call: TRBJ1-2
cdr3_nt: TGTGCCAGCAGCCCAGGTGCTTACGGACAGGGATATGGCTACACCTTC
cdr3_aa: CASSPGAYGQGYGYTF

d_call: TRBD2
v_call: TRBV5-6
clone_size: NA
j_call: TRBJ2-7
cdr3_nt: TGTGCCAGCAGCTCCTGGACTAGCGGGAGGTTGTACGAGCAGTACTTC
cdr3_aa: CASSSWTSGRLYEQYF

d_call: NA
v_call: TRBV29-1
clone_size: NA
j_call: TRBJ2-7
cdr3_nt: TGCAGCATAAGACTAGATACCTACGAGCAGTACTTC
cdr3_aa: CSIRLDTYEQYF

d_call: TRBD2
v_call: TRBV7-3
clone_size: NA
j_call: TRBJ2-1
cdr3_nt: TGTGCCAGCAGCATTACTAGCGGAAACTACAATGAGCAGTTCTTC
cdr3_aa: CASSITSGNYNEQFF

d_call: TRBD1
v_call: TRBV5-1
clone_size: NA
j_call: TRBJ2-7
cdr3_nt: TGCGCCAGCAGCTTGGAGGGGACAGGGGTGCACGAGCAGTACTTC
cdr3_aa: CASSLEGTGVHEQYF

d_call: TRBD2
v_call: TRBV5-4
clone_size: NA
j_call: TRBJ2-3
cdr3_nt: TGTGCCAGCAGCTCGGACCTAGCGGGCGCAGATACGCAGTATTTT
cdr3_aa: CASSSDLAGADTQYF

d_call: TRBD1
v_call: TRBV6-1
clone_size: NA
j_call: TRBJ2-7
cdr3_nt: TGTGCCAGCAGTGACCCCCGACAGGGAATCTCCTACGAGCAGTACTTC
cdr3_aa: CASSDPRQGISYEQYF

d_call: NA
v_call: TRBV30
clone_size: once
j_call: TRBJ1-1
cdr3_nt: TGTGCCTGGGATTCAGGGGCCCCGAACACTGAAGCTTTCTTT
cdr3_aa: CAWDSGAPNTEAFF

d_call: NA
v_call: TRBV7-3
clone_size: NA
j_call: TRBJ2-7
cdr3_nt: TGTGCCAGCAGCAATTACGGCTACGAGCAGTACTTC
cdr3_aa: CASSNYGYEQYF

d_call: NA
v_call: TRBV7-2
clone_size: once
j_call: TRBJ1-3
cdr3_nt: TGTGCCAGCAGCTTAGCCGGGGGTTCTGGAAACACCATATATTTT
cdr3_aa: CASSLAGGSGNTIYF

d_call: TRBD2
v_call: TRBV6-6
clone_size: NA
j_call: TRBJ2-1
cdr3_nt: TGTGCCAGCAGTGAGACTAGCGGGCCGTACAATGAGCAGTTCTTC
cdr3_aa: CASSETSGPYNEQFF

d_call: NA
v_call: TRBV28
clone_size: once
j_call: TRBJ2-7
cdr3_nt: TGTGCCAGCAGTTTGGTATTGCGGACCGCTTCTATCGTCTACGAGCAGTACTTC
cdr3_aa: CASSLVLRTASIVYEQYF

d_call: NA
v_call: TRBV11-2
clone_size: NA
j_call: TRBJ2-1
cdr3_nt: TGTGCCAGCAGCTTAGTCCCGGACACCTCGATGGGGCTGGGTAATGAGCAGTTCTTC
cdr3_aa: CASSLVPDTSMGLGNEQFF

d_call: NA
v_call: TRBV19
clone_size: once
j_call: TRBJ2-7
cdr3_nt: TGTGCCAGTACCCTCTCACCACCGAGCTCCTACGAGCAGTACTTC
cdr3_aa: CASTLSPPSSYEQYF

d_call: TRBD2
v_call: TRBV7-8
clone_size: NA
j_call: TRBJ2-2
cdr3_nt: TGTGCCAGCAGCTTAATGCGGGGGTCGAACACCGGGGAGCTGTTTTTT
cdr3_aa: CASSLMRGSNTGELFF

d_call: TRBD1
v_call: TRBV19
clone_size: NA
j_call: TRBJ2-7
cdr3_nt: TGTGCCAGTAGTACCGACAGGGGGCTCGAGCAGTACTTC
cdr3_aa: CASSTDRGLEQYF

d_call: TRBD1
v_call: TRBV2
clone_size: many
j_call: TRBJ1-6
cdr3_nt: TGTGCCAGCAGACTCCAGGGGGCCGGTTCACCCCTCCACTTT
cdr3_aa: CASRLQGAGSPLHF

d_call: NA
v_call: TRBV9
clone_size: NA
j_call: TRBJ1-1
cdr3_nt: TGTGCCAGCAGCCCGACTGGGACGGGACAAGCTTTCTTT
cdr3_aa: CASSPTGTGQAFF